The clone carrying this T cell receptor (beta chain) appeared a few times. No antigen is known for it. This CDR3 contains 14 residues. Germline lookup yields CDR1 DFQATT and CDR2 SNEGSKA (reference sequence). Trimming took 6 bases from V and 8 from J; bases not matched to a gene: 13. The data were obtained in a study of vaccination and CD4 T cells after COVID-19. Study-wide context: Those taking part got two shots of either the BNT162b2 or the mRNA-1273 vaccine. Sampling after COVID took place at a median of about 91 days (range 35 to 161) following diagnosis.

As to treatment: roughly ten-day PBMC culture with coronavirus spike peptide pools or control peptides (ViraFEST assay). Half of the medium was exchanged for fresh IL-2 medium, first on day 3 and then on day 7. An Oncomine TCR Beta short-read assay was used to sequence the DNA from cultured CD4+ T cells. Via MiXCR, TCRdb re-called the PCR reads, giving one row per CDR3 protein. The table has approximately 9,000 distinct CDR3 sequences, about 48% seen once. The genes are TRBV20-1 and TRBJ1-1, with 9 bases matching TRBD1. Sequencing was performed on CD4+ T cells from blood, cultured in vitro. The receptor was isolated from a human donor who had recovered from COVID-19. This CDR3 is CSAPPGQGYYEAFF. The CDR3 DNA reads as TGCAGTGCGCCTCCGGGACAGGGCTATTACGAAGCTTTCTTT.